This entry lists 21 T cell receptor beta chains sequenced from one sample in a study of CD8+ T cells in alopecia areata. Extracted RNA was reverse transcribed into cDNA, the sequencing template. Only in-frame clones appear in the TCRdb table, and some are missing; sequencing was by immunoSEQ multiplex PCR. This sample has about 150,000 clones, with 40% to 50% found just once. Source material: CD4+ T cells sorted from blood. These receptor sequences come from a human donor with alopecia areata.

CDR3 protein: CASSPLAAGQREQYF. As DNA, the CDR3 is TGTGCCAGCTCACCACTCGCGGCGGGACAAAGGGAGCAGTACTTC. The chain recombines TRBV18 with TRBJ2-7; D is tentatively TRBD1 or TRBD2 (6 bases each). Germline values: CDR1 KGHSH, CDR2 LQKENI. The CDR3 runs 15 residues. V shed 1 base and J shed 7 bases, with 17 bases lying between them.

A few counts support this clone. The V gene is TRBV29-1, the J gene TRBJ2-5, with 8 bases aligning to TRBD2. The V gene end was trimmed by 8 bases and the J gene end by 5 bases; junction bases not matched to a gene: 4. There are 11 residues in the CDR3. CDR1 is SQVTM and CDR2 is ANQGSEA in the germline V gene. CDR3 DNA: TGCAGCCTCGGGGGGGATGAGACCCAGTACTTC. Translated, it gives CSLGGDETQYF.

This clone turned up a few times. This chain uses TRBV10-1 with TRBJ2-1; possible D gene TRBD2, 5 bases. Trimming cost V 0 bases and J 0 bases, with 9 bases left between them. This CDR3 contains 16 residues. The germline CDR1 and CDR2 sequences are WNHNN and SYGVQD (reference sequence). The CDR3 DNA is TGCGCCAGCAGTGAGTCATCTAGCAGCTCCTACAATGAGCAGTTCTTC. This sequence encodes CASSESSSSSYNEQFF.

The chain is built from TRBV4-1 and TRBJ2-1; TRBD1 matches 9 bases. V was pared by 6 bases and J by 8 bases, with 5 bases of the junction left unmatched. Germline V gene sequence: CDR1 MGHRA, CDR2 YSYEKL. CDR3 length: 13 residues. The CDR3 nucleotides are TGCGCCAGCAGACAGGGGGCTAACTATGAGCAGTTCTTC. It specifies CASRQGANYEQFF.

The chain links TRBV7-2 to TRBJ2-4; no clear D. Germline V lookup: CDR1 SGHTA, CDR2 FQGNSA. CDR3 length: 14 amino acids. The V end was cut by 7 bases, the J end by 1 base, with 11 bases between. For the CDR3, the DNA is TGTGCCAGCAACCCTGAGGTCGCCAAAAACATTCAGTACTTC. Translation gives CASNPEVAKNIQYF.

The V gene is TRBV6-5, the J gene TRBJ2-1; TRBD2 matches at 8 bases. Germline V gene sequence: CDR1 MNHEY, CDR2 SVGAGI. There are 16 residues in the CDR3. The V segment lost 0 bases and the J segment 8 bases; nucleotides outside the gene matches: 9. The CDR3 protein is CASSYSSGILSDEQFF. CDR3 DNA: TGTGCCAGCAGTTACTCTAGCGGGATTCTGTCGGATGAGCAGTTCTTC.

This clone has more than one count but fewer than ten. The chain is built from TRBV2 and TRBJ1-1, with TRBD1 matching over 7 bases. Trimming took 10 bases from V and 1 from J; bases not matched to a gene: 6. There are 13 residues in the CDR3. Germline loops: CDR1 SNHLY, CDR2 FYNNEI. The CDR3 region has the DNA TGTGCCACCGACAGGGCGCGGAACACTGAAGCTTTCTTT. Its translation is CATDRARNTEAFF.

This clone turned up a few times. The V call is TRBV5-6, the J call TRBJ2-1; D is uncertain. V lost 3 bases and J 5 bases, leaving 6 bases between the germline ends. The V gene's germline CDR1 is SGHDT and CDR2 YYEEEE. This CDR3 contains 12 residues. DNA of the CDR3: TGTGCCAGCAGCTGGCATAACAATGAGCAGTTCTTC. Translated, it gives CASSWHNNEQFF.

The chain joins TRBV29-1 to TRBJ2-3; perhaps TRBD1 as D (5 bases). V lost 1 base to trimming and J lost 1 base, with 9 bases between them. Germline V gives CDR1 SQVTM, CDR2 ANQGSEA. The CDR3 has 14 amino acids. In DNA, the CDR3 is TGCAGCGTTGAAGTGGTACAGGGCACAGATACGCAGTATTTT. Residues: CSVEVVQGTDTQYF.

This clone has a handful of counts. The genes are TRBV7-3 and TRBJ2-3; 10 positions match TRBD1. The germline V gene encodes CDR1 SGHTA and CDR2 FQGTGA. The V gene end was trimmed by 0 bases and the J gene end by 2 bases; junction bases not matched to a gene: 2. This CDR3 is 16 amino acids long. The CDR3 is CASSLTGTGATDTQYF. The CDR3 DNA reads TGTGCCAGCAGCTTAACTGGGACAGGGGCCACAGATACGCAGTATTTT.

V gene TRBV5-1 combines with J gene TRBJ2-7; perhaps TRBD1 as D (6 bases). V shed 7 bases and J shed 2 bases, with 28 bases lying between them. This CDR3 has 18 residues. CDR1 and CDR2 (germline): SGHRS, YFSETQ. The CDR3 DNA follows: TGCGCCAGCCGTGGGGGCACAGCCAATTACCCCCGGCCCTACGAGCAGTACTTC. Residues: CASRGGTANYPRPYEQYF.

The chain joins TRBV7-3 to TRBJ2-7; TRBD2 matches 9 bases. The CDR3 has 14 residues. V lost 3 bases to trimming and J lost 7 bases; unmatched junction nucleotides: 7. Germline V gene sequence: CDR1 SGHTA, CDR2 FQGTGA. CDR3 nucleotide sequence: TGTGCCAGCAGCTTGCGGGAGGGCCAAGGGGAGCAGTACTTC. This codes for CASSLREGQGEQYF. The full variable domain, in which reference TRBV7-3 and TRBJ2-7 provide the parts outside the CDR3, is GAGVSQTPSNKVTEKGKYVELRCDPISGHTALYWYRQSLGQGPEFLIYFQGTGAADDSGLPNDRFFAVRPEGSVSTLKIQRTERGDSAVYLCASSLREGQGEQYFGPGTRLTVT.

A few counts support this clone. This chain joins TRBV10-3 and TRBJ2-2; TRBD2 agrees at 7 bases. J gave up 2 bases and V 7 bases, and 10 bases lay outside the gene matches. CDR3 length: 16 amino acids. CDR1 and CDR2 (germline): ENHRY, SYGVKD. The CDR3 DNA follows: TGTGCCATCAAGGGGCTAGCGGCTTTCAACACCGGGGAGCTGTTTTTT. This gives the protein CAIKGLAAFNTGELFF.

The chain recombines TRBV7-6 with TRBJ2-1; unclear D gene. The CDR3 contains 15 residues. V was trimmed by 2 bases and J by 0 bases, leaving 8 bases between them. Germline loops: CDR1 SGHVS, CDR2 FNYEAQ. DNA for the CDR3: TGTGCCAGCAGCTTAATCCCAAGCTCCTACAATGAGCAGTTCTTC. Translating gives CASSLIPSSYNEQFF.

This clone has only a few counts. This rearrangement joins TRBV23-1 to TRBJ2-5, with D possibly TRBD1 on 5 matching bases. TRBV23-1 is flagged as an ORF with uncertain function. This CDR3 has 17 amino acids. Between the trimmed V and J ends, which lost 4 bases and 5 bases, there was a span of 23 bases. The CDR3 is CASSPKGRSGVKETQYF. The DNA of the CDR3 is TGCGCCAGCAGTCCTAAGGGGCGGTCAGGAGTGAAGGAGACCCAGTACTTC.

This clone was detected a few times. The gene calls are TRBV29-1 and TRBJ2-1, with no clear D. The CDR3 is made up of 13 amino acids. Trimming took off 8 bases at V and 0 bases at J, with 11 bases between the two ends. Germline-derived CDR1 and CDR2 are SQVTM and ANQGSEA. The CDR3 sequence is CSLIRDSYNEQFF. The CDR3 coding sequence is TGCAGCCTCATACGAGACTCCTACAATGAGCAGTTCTTC.

This clone has more than one count but fewer than ten. The V call is TRBV4-2, the J call TRBJ2-2, with 14 positions matching TRBD2. V lost 4 bases to trimming and J lost 10 bases; unmatched junction nucleotides: 8. The CDR3 consists of 16 residues. Germline values: CDR1 LGHNA, CDR2 YNFKEQ. The CDR3 DNA reads as TGTGCCAGCAGCCCGGGGGGACTAGCGGGAGTCGAGGAGCTGTTTTTT. It encodes CASSPGGLAGVEELFF.

The chain couples TRBV29-1 to TRBJ1-5; 8 bases fit TRBD1. Germline V lookup: CDR1 SQVTM, CDR2 ANQGSEA. The CDR3 runs 11 residues. Trimming at V came to 7 bases and at J to 11 bases, leaving 7 bases not matched to a gene. The CDR3 is CSGATGASQHF. DNA for the CDR3: TGCAGCGGGGCGACAGGGGCGTCCCAGCATTTT.

This clone was found once. This chain links TRBV28 with TRBJ1-2; tentatively, D is TRBD1 (5 bases). With 5 bases removed from V and 5 bases from J, the gap between germline ends came to 18 bases. The CDR3 totals 15 residues. Germline CDR1 and CDR2: MDHEN and SYDVKM. In DNA, the CDR3 is TGTGCCAGCAGTCCCCCGGGGCCGAGGACATATGGCTACACCTTC. Translating it yields CASSPPGPRTYGYTF.

J is TRBJ2-7 and V is TRBV28; D not resolved. CDR1 and CDR2 from the germline V gene are MDHEN and SYDVKM. CDR3 length: 12 residues. V lost 2 bases and J lost 2, with 4 bases in between. CDR3 in amino acids: CASSLGTYEQYF. The CDR3 nucleotides are TGTGCCAGCAGTTTAGGGACCTACGAGCAGTACTTC.

The chain links TRBV5-1 to TRBJ2-1; no clear D gene. Germline V lookup: CDR1 SGHRS, CDR2 YFSETQ. Trimming pared 4 bases from V and 7 bases from J, leaving 9 bases between. This CDR3 region has 12 residues. This CDR3 is CASSPTLNEQFF. CDR3 coding DNA: TGCGCCAGCAGCCCGACACTGAATGAGCAGTTCTTC.